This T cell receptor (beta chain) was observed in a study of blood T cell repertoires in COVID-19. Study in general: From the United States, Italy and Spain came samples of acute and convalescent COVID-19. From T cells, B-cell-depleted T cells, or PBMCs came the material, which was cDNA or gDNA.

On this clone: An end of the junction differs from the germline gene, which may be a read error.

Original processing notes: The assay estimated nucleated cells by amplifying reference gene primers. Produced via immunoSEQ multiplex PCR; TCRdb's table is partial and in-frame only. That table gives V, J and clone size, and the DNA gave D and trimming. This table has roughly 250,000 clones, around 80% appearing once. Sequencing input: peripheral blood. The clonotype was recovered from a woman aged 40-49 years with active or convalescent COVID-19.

This CDR3 is CASSKTRDRGQETQYF. The CDR3 DNA follows: TGTGCTAGCAGCAAAACCCGAGACAGGGGCCAAGAGACCCAGTACTTC. This chain uses TRBV7-7 with TRBJ2-5; TRBD1 matches 8 bases. CDR3 length equals 16 residues. Germline CDR1 reads SSHAT; CDR2 reads FNYEAQ (reference sequence).